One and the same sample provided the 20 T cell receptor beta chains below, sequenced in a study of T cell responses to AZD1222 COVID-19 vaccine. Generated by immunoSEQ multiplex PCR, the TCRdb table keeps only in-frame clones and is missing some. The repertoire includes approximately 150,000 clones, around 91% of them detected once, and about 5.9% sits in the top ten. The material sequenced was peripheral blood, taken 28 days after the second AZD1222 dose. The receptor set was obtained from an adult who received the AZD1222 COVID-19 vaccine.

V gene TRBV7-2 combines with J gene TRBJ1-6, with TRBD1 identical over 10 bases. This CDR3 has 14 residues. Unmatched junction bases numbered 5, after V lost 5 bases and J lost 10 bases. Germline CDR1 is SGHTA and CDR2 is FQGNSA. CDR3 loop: CASSPDRGRSPLHF. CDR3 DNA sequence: TGTGCCAGCAGCCCCGACAGGGGGCGGTCACCCCTCCACTTT. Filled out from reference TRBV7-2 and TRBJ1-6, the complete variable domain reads GAGVSQSPSNKVTEKGKDVELRCDPISGHTALYWYRQSLGQGLEFLIYFQGNSAPDKSGLPSDRFSAERTGGSVSTLTIQRTQQEDSAVYLCASSPDRGRSPLHFGNGTRLTVT.

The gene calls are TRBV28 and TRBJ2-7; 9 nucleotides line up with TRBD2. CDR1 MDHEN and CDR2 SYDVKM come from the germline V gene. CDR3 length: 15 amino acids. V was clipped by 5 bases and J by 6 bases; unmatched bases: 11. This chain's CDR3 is CASSTTGTSYVEQYF. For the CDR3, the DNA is TGTGCCAGCAGTACCACCGGGACTAGCTACGTCGAGCAGTACTTC.

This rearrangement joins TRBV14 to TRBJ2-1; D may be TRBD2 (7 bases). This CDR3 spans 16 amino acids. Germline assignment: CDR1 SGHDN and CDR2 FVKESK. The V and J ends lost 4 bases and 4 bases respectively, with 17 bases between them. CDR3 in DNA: TGTGCCAGCAGCCCTGAACGGGGGGCCCTGTACAATGAGCAGTTCTTC. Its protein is CASSPERGALYNEQFF.

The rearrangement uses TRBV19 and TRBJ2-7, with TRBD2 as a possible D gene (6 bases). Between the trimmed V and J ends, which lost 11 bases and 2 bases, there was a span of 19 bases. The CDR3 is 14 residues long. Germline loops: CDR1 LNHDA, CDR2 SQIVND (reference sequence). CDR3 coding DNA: TGTGCCGTTAGGAGTAGCGGTTCTACCTACGAGCAGTACTTC. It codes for CAVRSSGSTYEQYF.

The CDR3 nucleotides read TGCAGCGTAGACAGGGACAGGAGGGCCGATGAGCAGTTCTTC. Translation gives CSVDRDRRADEQFF. The V and J genes are TRBV29-1 and TRBJ2-1; TRBD1 agrees at 8 bases. The trim removed 6 bases at V and 8 bases at J, leaving 12 bases unmatched. CDR1 and CDR2 (germline): SQVTM, ANQGSEA. The CDR3 loop spans 14 amino acids.

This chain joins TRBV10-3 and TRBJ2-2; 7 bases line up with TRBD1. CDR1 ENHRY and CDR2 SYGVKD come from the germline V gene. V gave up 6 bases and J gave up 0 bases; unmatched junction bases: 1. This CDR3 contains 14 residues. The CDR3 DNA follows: TGTGCCATCAGGGGGACAGCGAACACCGGGGAGCTGTTTTTT. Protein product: CAIRGTANTGELFF.

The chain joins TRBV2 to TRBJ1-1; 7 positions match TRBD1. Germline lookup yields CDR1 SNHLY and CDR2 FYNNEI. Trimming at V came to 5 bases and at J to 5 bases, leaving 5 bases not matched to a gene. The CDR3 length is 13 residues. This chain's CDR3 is CASSLAGGTEAFF. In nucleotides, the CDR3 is TGTGCCAGCAGTCTTGCAGGGGGAACTGAAGCTTTCTTT.

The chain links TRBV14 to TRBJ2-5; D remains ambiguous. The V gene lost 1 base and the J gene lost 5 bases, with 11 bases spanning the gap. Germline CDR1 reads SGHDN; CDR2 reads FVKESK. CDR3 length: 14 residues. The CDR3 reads CASSQVRNGETQYF. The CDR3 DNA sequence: TGTGCCAGCAGCCAAGTCAGGAATGGGGAGACCCAGTACTTC.

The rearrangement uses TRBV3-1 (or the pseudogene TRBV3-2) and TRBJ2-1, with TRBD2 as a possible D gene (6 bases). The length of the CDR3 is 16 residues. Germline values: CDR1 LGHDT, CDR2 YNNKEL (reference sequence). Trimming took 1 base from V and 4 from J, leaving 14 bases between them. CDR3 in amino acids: CASSQAPGVWYNEQFF. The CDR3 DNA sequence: TGTGCCAGCAGCCAAGCACCGGGAGTGTGGTACAATGAGCAGTTCTTC.

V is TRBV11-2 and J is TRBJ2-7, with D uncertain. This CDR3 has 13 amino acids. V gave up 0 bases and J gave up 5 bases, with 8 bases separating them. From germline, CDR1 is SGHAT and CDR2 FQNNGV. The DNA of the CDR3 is TGTGCCAGCAGCTTAGATACGTCCCACGAGCAGTACTTC. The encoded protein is CASSLDTSHEQYF. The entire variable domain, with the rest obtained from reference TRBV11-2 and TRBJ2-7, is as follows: EAGVAQSPRYKIIEKRQSVAFWCNPISGHATLYWYQQILGQGPKLLIQFQNNGVVDDSQLPKDRFSAERLKGVDSTLKIQPAKLEDSAVYLCASSLDTSHEQYFGPGTRLTVT.

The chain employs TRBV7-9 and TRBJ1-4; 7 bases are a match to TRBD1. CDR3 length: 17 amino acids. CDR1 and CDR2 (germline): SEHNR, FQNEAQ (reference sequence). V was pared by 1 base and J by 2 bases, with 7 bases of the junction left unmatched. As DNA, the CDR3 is TGTGCCAGCAGCTTAGGCGACAGGGTGCGGACTAATGAAAAACTGTTTTTT. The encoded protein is CASSLGDRVRTNEKLFF.

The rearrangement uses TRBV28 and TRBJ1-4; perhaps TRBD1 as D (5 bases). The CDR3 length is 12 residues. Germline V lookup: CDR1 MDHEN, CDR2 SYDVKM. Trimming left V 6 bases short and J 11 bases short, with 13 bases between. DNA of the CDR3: TGTGCCAGCAGGTGGCAGGGTGGGAAACTGTTTTTT. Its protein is CASRWQGGKLFF.

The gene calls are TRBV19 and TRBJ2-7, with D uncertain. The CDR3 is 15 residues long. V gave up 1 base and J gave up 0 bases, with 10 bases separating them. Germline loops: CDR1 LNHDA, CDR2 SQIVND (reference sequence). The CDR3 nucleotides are TGTGCCAGTAGTATAGTGGGAAAAAGCTCCTACGAGCAGTACTTC. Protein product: CASSIVGKSSYEQYF.

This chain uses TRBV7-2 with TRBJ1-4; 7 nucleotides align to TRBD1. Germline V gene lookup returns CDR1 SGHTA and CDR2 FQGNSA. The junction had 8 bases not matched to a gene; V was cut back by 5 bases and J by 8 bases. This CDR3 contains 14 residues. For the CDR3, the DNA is TGTGCCAGCAGCGCCGGGACAGCGGGGGAAAAACTGTTTTTT. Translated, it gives CASSAGTAGEKLFF.

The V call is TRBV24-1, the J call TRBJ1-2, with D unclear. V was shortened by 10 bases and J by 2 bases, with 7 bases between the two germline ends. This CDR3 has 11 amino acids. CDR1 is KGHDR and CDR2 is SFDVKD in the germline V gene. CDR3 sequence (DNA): TGTGCCACGAGAGACAACTATGGCTACACCTTC. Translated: CATRDNYGYTF.

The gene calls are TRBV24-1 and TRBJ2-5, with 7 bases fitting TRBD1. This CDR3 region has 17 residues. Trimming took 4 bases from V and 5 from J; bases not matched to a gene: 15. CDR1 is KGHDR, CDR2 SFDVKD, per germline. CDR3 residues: CATSEPDRLTFGETQYF. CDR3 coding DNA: TGTGCCACCAGTGAGCCGGACAGGCTAACCTTCGGGGAGACCCAGTACTTC.

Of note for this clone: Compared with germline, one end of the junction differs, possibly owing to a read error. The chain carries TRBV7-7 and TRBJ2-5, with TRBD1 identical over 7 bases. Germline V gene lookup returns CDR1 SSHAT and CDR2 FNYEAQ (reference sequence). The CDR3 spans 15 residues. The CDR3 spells CASSQLGTAQETQYF. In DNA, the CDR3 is TGTGCTAGCAGCCAACTGGGGACAGCTCAAGAGACCCAGTACTTC.

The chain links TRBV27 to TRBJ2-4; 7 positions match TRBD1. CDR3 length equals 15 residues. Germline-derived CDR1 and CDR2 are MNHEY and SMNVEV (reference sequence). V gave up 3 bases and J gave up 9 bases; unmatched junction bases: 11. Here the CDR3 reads CASSLRSQGVSIQYF. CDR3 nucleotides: TGTGCCAGCAGTTTGCGATCCCAGGGGGTGAGCATTCAGTACTTC.

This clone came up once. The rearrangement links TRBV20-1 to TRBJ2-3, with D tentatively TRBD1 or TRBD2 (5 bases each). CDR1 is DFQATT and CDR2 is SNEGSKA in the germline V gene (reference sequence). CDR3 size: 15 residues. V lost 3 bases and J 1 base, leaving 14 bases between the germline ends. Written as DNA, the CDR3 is TGCAGTGCTAGTTGGCGCCAGGGAGGCACAGATACGCAGTATTTT. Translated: CSASWRQGGTDTQYF.

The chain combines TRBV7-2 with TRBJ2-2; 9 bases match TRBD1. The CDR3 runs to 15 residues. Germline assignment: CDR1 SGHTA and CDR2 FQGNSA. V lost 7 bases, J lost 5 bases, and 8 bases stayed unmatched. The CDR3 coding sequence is TGTGCCAGCAACCCGGGACAGGGAACGACCGGGGAGCTGTTTTTT. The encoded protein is CASNPGQGTTGELFF.